This TCR beta chain was observed in a study of cytomegalovirus exposure and HLA in healthy donors. This PCR relied on a set of 60 Vbeta primers and 13 Jbeta primers. Clones were read by immunoSEQ multiplex PCR, and TCRdb kept only the in-frame ones, dropping some. Here the sample spans 60,000 to 65,000 clones, roughly 70% being singletons. Trimming left V 0 bases short and J 3 bases short, with 12 bases between. CDR1 is GTSNPN, CDR2 SVGIG, per germline (reference sequence). The CDR3 has 15 amino acids. Overall study results and limits: It has been reported that TCR beta sequences accurately predicted the HLA-A and HLA-B alleles of most subjects.

For this clone: Its antigen is as yet unknown.

The rearrangement joins TRBV30 to TRBJ1-3, with D possibly TRBD1 on 6 matching bases. What was sequenced was PBMCs. The sequence derives from a man aged 50-60 years in good health and CMV-seropositive. The CDR3 protein is CAWSVRGGIGNTIYF. CDR3 sequence (DNA): TGTGCCTGGAGTGTACGAGGGGGAATTGGAAACACCATATATTTT.